This entry lists 17 T cell receptor beta chains sequenced from one sample in a study of cytomegalovirus exposure and HLA in healthy donors. Use of 60 Vbeta and 13 Jbeta primers characterized the PCR. TCRdb's table, derived via immunoSEQ multiplex PCR, lists solely in-frame clones and lacks some. Here the sample spans under 250,000 clones, 76% being singletons. The sample comprised PBMCs. Receptors were obtained from a man aged 18-30 years in good health and CMV-seronegative.

This rearrangement joins TRBV9 to TRBJ1-1, with 12 bases matching TRBD1. The CDR3 has 16 amino acids. The V segment lost 1 base and the J segment 6 bases; nucleotides outside the gene matches: 7. Germline assignment: CDR1 SGDLS and CDR2 YYNGEE. The CDR3 loop is CASSVSRDRGHAEAFF. CDR3 nucleotide sequence: TGTGCCAGCAGCGTAAGCCGGGACAGGGGGCATGCTGAAGCTTTCTTT.

CDR3 sequence (DNA): TGCGCCAGCAGCTTGACTAGCGCGAACAATGAGCAGTTCTTC. Residues: CASSLTSANNEQFF. This chain joins TRBV5-1 and TRBJ2-1; TRBD2 aligns across 7 bases. Germline V CDR1 and CDR2: SGHRS, YFSETQ. Germline trimming cut 1 base from V and 5 bases from J; bases unmatched to any gene: 3. CDR3 length: 14 amino acids.

The CDR3 reads CASSPHPPTHSGNTIYF. CDR3 sequence (DNA): TGTGCCAGCAGTCCCCATCCACCGACTCACTCTGGAAACACCATATATTTT. The chain joins TRBV28 to TRBJ1-3; D unresolved. CDR1 MDHEN and CDR2 SYDVKM come from the germline V gene. The V gene lost 5 bases and the J gene lost 0 bases, with 17 bases spanning the gap. The CDR3 has 17 amino acids.

The chain combines TRBV11-1 with TRBJ2-2; D might be TRBD1 (5 bases). This CDR3 has 17 residues. The germline CDR1 and CDR2 sequences are SGHAT and FQDESV (reference sequence). V shed 3 bases and J shed 6 bases, with 20 bases lying between them. The chain's CDR3 is CASSFVRALNQAGELFF. The CDR3 DNA is TGTGCCAGCAGCTTCGTCAGGGCCCTAAATCAGGCCGGGGAGCTGTTTTTT.

This clone was observed once. DNA for the CDR3: TGCGCCAGCAGGTCCGGGACAGGGACTCACACAGATACGCAGTATTTT. It yields the protein CASRSGTGTHTDTQYF. The genes are TRBV4-1 and TRBJ2-3, with 9 positions matching TRBD1. This CDR3 contains 16 residues. V was pared by 6 bases and J by 2 bases, with 9 bases of the junction left unmatched. Per germline, CDR1 MGHRA and CDR2 YSYEKL.

The rearrangement uses TRBV7-6 and TRBJ1-5; 10 nucleotides match TRBD1. This CDR3 is 16 amino acids long. The V gene's germline CDR1 is SGHVS and CDR2 FNYEAQ. V shed 1 base, J shed 2 bases, and the junction held 2 bases outside the gene matches. As DNA, the CDR3 is TGTGCCAGCAGCTTAGGGGGGACAGGGGGCAATCAGCCCCAGCATTTT. Its protein is CASSLGGTGGNQPQHF.

The V and J genes are TRBV5-1 and TRBJ2-7; TRBD2 agrees at 15 bases. Per the germline V gene, CDR1 is SGHRS and CDR2 is YFSETQ. After removal of 1 base from V and 1 base from J, the junction contained 3 bases not matched to a gene. The CDR3 totals 17 residues. CDR3 coding DNA: TGCGCCAGCAGCTTGCCGGGACTAGCGGGAGGATCCTACGAGCAGTACTTC. It codes for CASSLPGLAGGSYEQYF.

Only a few counts were recorded for this clone. V gene TRBV29-1 combines with J gene TRBJ2-7; maybe TRBD1 (5 bases). This CDR3 contains 13 residues. The germline V and J ends were trimmed by 1 base and 6 bases, with 13 bases remaining between them. Germline CDR1 SQVTM, CDR2 ANQGSEA. In nucleotides, the CDR3 is TGCAGCGTTGAAGGACAGATGGAAGGCGAGCAGTACTTC. Its translation is CSVEGQMEGEQYF.

This clone was seen a single time. The chain recombines TRBV4-1 with TRBJ2-2, with D possibly matching TRBD1 (5 bases). Germline CDR1 is MGHRA and CDR2 is YSYEKL. This CDR3 has 16 residues. V was trimmed by 1 base and J by 4 bases, leaving 13 bases between them. The DNA of the CDR3 is TGCGCCAGCAGCCAAGGGGTGTATAGGGGCACCGGGGAGCTGTTTTTT. As protein: CASSQGVYRGTGELFF.

V is TRBV11-1 and J is TRBJ1-5; weak D call: TRBD1 (6 bases). The CDR3 length is 15 residues. CDR1 SGHAT and CDR2 FQDESV come from the germline V gene (reference sequence). The V end lost 5 bases, the J end lost 4 bases, and 15 bases lay between the germline ends. The chain's CDR3 is CASSAGDTPNQPQHF. The CDR3 DNA sequence: TGTGCCAGCAGCGCCGGGGACACCCCGAATCAGCCCCAGCATTTT.

The chain combines TRBV4-1 with TRBJ1-2; tentatively, D is TRBD1 (6 bases). The CDR3 extends over 14 amino acids. The V gene's germline CDR1 is MGHRA and CDR2 YSYEKL. The V gene lost 2 bases and the J gene lost 6 bases, with 13 bases spanning the gap. CDR3 residues: CASSQTGTQNGYTF. CDR3 DNA: TGCGCCAGCAGCCAAACCGGGACACAGAATGGCTACACCTTC.

This chain links TRBV28 with TRBJ1-1; 7 bases align to TRBD1. CDR1 is MDHEN, CDR2 SYDVKM, per germline. Unmatched junction bases numbered 8, after V lost 5 bases and J lost 2 bases. This CDR3 has 15 residues. The CDR3 nucleotides read TGTGCCAGCAGTGCCCCCCGACAGGGCAACACTGAAGCTTTCTTT. It codes for CASSAPRQGNTEAFF.

This clone has just a few counts. The chain carries TRBV7-3 and TRBJ2-5; no reliable D call. The length of the CDR3 is 13 residues. Per the germline V gene, CDR1 is SGHTA and CDR2 is FQGTGA. Trimming removed 5 bases from V and 2 bases from J, with 9 bases in between. The CDR3 sequence is CASSPTRQETQYF. DNA of the CDR3: TGTGCCAGCAGCCCGACAAGACAAGAGACCCAGTACTTC.

The chain joins TRBV27 to TRBJ2-3; the D gene is possibly TRBD2 (5 bases). Trimming stripped 10 bases from V and 8 bases from J, with 13 bases between. CDR1 is MNHEY and CDR2 is SMNVEV in the germline V gene (reference sequence). The CDR3 is 11 amino acids. CDR3 sequence: CATQRRGTQYF. CDR3 coding DNA: TGTGCCACTCAACGTCGGGGTACGCAGTATTTT.

The chain is built from TRBV2 and TRBJ2-3; 7 bases line up with TRBD1. With V trimmed by 3 bases and J by 3 bases, 6 bases remained unmatched. The length of the CDR3 is 15 residues. Germline lookup yields CDR1 SNHLY and CDR2 FYNNEI. CDR3 DNA: TGTGCCAGCAGTGACACAGGGGCGACTACAGATACGCAGTATTTT. It specifies CASSDTGATTDTQYF.

The rearrangement joins TRBV29-1 to TRBJ2-7, with D unresolved. Germline CDR1 SQVTM, CDR2 ANQGSEA. V lost 6 bases, J lost 2 bases, and 17 bases lay in between. CDR3 size: 14 residues. DNA of the CDR3: TGCAGCGTGGCCGGGTGGCAGTCGACCTACGAGCAGTACTTC. Translating it yields CSVAGWQSTYEQYF.

The chain employs TRBV29-1 and TRBJ2-7, with TRBD2 as a possible D gene (7 bases). V was trimmed by 4 bases and J by 0 bases, leaving 10 bases between them. Germline CDR1 and CDR2: SQVTM and ANQGSEA. The CDR3 extends over 13 amino acids. Here the CDR3 reads CSVGAGASYEQYF. In DNA form, the CDR3 reads TGCAGCGTTGGGGCGGGGGCCTCCTACGAGCAGTACTTC.